This T cell receptor beta chain was sequenced during a study of T cells after yellow fever vaccination. Points from the study as a whole: Booster samples showed a return of most primary-vaccination clones (about 96% CD4, about 87% CD8). FACS-sorted repertoires might harbor abundant contaminating clonotypes from the bulk population. Shared CD4/CD8 clonotypes were a small share, likely from convergent recombination.

Note on this clonotype: The antigen remains unidentified.

Synthesis of TCR cDNA relied on 5'RACE template switching, which attached a universal primer site and UMIs. TCRdb used MiXCR to reprocess the 5' RACE reads, holding one entry per CDR3 protein. The sample holds approximately 600,000 distinct CDR3 sequences, roughly an eighth seen once. Looked up from germline, CDR1 is LNHDA and CDR2 is SQIVND (reference sequence). The CDR3 is made up of 16 amino acids. V lost 5 bases and J lost 4, with 20 bases in between. Source: PBMCs, taken on the day of the yellow fever booster vaccination. The sequence was obtained from a man under 40 who received the YFV17D yellow fever vaccine. The chain uses TRBV19 and TRBJ1-2, with D possibly matching TRBD1 (6 bases). CDR3 region: CASSPRRTAVAYGYTF. The DNA of the CDR3 is TGTGCCAGTAGTCCTCGTAGGACAGCGGTGGCCTATGGCTACACCTTC.